This T cell receptor beta chain was sequenced during a study of blood T cell repertoires in COVID-19 (TCRdb year 2020). Notes on the research overall: Samples covering the acute and convalescent phases of COVID-19 were provided by collaborators in the United States, Italy and Spain. The material from the prospective study consisted of cDNA or gDNA derived from T cells, B-cell-depleted T cells, or PBMCs. The dataset comprised deeply sampled blood TCRbeta repertoires from subjects exposed to, actively infected with, or recovered from COVID-19. A freely available public database, intended as a resource for researchers studying the immune response to SARS-CoV-2, is where the repertoires were released. The samples were drawn from two sources: the first 160 participants of the ongoing ImmuneRACE study, and 1,000 to 1,500 subjects contributed by 6 global collaborators. The sample metadata nearly always contained a de-identified subject ID, COVID-19 status, age in years and sex. Where available, HLA class I and class II types were taken from metadata supplied by the sample provider and were not determined by assay-based typing.

As for this clone: The antigen it binds to is not known. No clone much larger than this one lies a single base away; base qualities are absent.

What the research found in general, with its limitations: Clinical and demographic metadata were provided uncurated, with the amount varying by source and participant.

Participants in the prospective study were enrolled through a virtual design, were aged roughly 18 to 100 years, and lived in approximately 25 United States geographic areas. In the prospective study, cohorts were assigned on the basis of participant-reported clinical history obtained from a screening survey and a study questionnaire. For ImmuneRACE Cohort 3, a participant was defined as recovered based on two consecutive negative NP/OP PCR tests, clearance by a healthcare professional, or resolution of symptoms. In the prospective study, mobile phlebotomists collected whole blood, serum and a nasopharyngeal or oropharyngeal swab from each participant. Prospective study participants could optionally give additional blood draws and questionnaires over a roughly two-month period. Before DNA extraction, prospective study blood samples were shipped either frozen or at room temperature. TCRbeta CDR3 regions were amplified from genomic DNA using the immunoSEQ Assay, a bias-controlled multiplex PCR. As for the authors' bioinformatics: Within the assay, amplification of reference gene primers was used to estimate how many nucleated cells each sample contained. Sequence reads were collapsed and filtered to measure the absolute abundance of every unique TCRbeta CDR3 rearrangement. Productive Simpson clonality was computed per sample as the square root of Simpson's diversity index over productive rearrangements. TCRdb's version of the immuneACCESS table is confined to in-frame rearrangements and falls short of the full clone set. An unresolved V gene accounts for under half of the shortfall where checked; the remainder is of unknown origin. V and J calls and clone size are those listed in that table; D and trimming were worked out from the DNA. The sample table lists roughly 280,000 clones, 88% of them with a count of one. About 3% of the sample is in the top ten clones.

V lost 0 bases and J lost 3 bases; the stretch between them is 9 bases long. CDR1 is given as LGHNA and CDR2 as YSLEER, both from the germline V gene. From its cysteine to its phenylalanine, the CDR3 spans 15 amino acids. The DNA shown is the 45-base CDR3, in frame from base 1. This clonotype originated in a woman between 50 and 59 years old who had recovered from COVID-19. The specimen sequenced was PBMCs or T cells enriched from blood (not recorded which). The chain links TRBV4-3 with TRBJ2-1; the D segment cannot be called with confidence. This receptor has the CDR3 CASSQEAASYNEQFF. The nucleotide sequence is TGCGCCAGCAGCCAAGAGGCGGCTAGCTACAATGAGCAGTTCTTC.